This TCR beta chain stems from a study of cytomegalovirus exposure and HLA in healthy donors. Findings of the study overall: Cytomegalovirus-associated TCR beta chains were listed, numbering around 150.

The germline CDR1 and CDR2 sequences are SGHVS and FQNEAQ. The CDR3 spans 14 residues. V lost 4 bases and J 3 bases, leaving 10 bases between the germline ends. PCR primers comprised 60 Vbeta and 13 Jbeta primers. Sequencing used immunoSEQ multiplex PCR; TCRdb keeps in-frame clones, though not all of them. The sample lists roughly 140,000 clones, about 82% occurring once. Regarding this clone: Its antigen is unknown.

The rearrangement joins TRBV7-8 to TRBJ1-3, with D hard to call. This clonotype originated in a male donor in good health and CMV-seronegative. The source material was PBMCs. The DNA of the CDR3 is TGTGCCAGCAGCTCGGAGCTAGGTGGAAACACCATATATTTT. Its translation is CASSSELGGNTIYF.